The clone carrying this TCR beta chain was picked up a small number of times. As yet, its antigen is unknown. These data originate in a study of human T cells and chemical hapten exposure. Study-wide background: Patients received weekly diphenylcyclopropenone doses to the scalp throughout the roughly 22-week study. Study results and caveats: Significantly more large CDR3 similarity clusters were formed by expanded TCRs than by controls.

TCRdb ran MiXCR on the RACE reads and lists one entry per CDR3 protein. Seen here are fewer than 100,000 distinct CDR3 sequences, around 12% observed once, and the top ten hold approximately 2.1%. This CDR3 is built from 13 residues. CDR1 is DFQATT and CDR2 is SNEGSKA in the germline V gene (reference sequence). Trimming took 5 bases from V and 9 from J; bases not matched to a gene: 6. The time point is: patch test 1, 2 weeks after DPC sensitization. Noted treatment: therapeutic diphenylcyclopropenone sensitization with weekly scalp DPC. The clonotype originates from a woman between 40 and 50 years old with alopecia areata. Some clones in this sample may be carry-over from other donors' samples. The starting material was whole blood, obtained in connection with sensitization to the hapten diphenylcyclopropenone (DPC). The rearrangement uses TRBV20-1 and TRBJ1-6; 8 bases match TRBD1. The chain's CDR3 is CSAPGQGSSPLHF. DNA of the CDR3: TGCAGTGCTCCTGGACAGGGTAGTTCACCCCTCCACTTT.